Listed below are T cell receptor beta chains from one sample, sequenced in a study of neoadjuvant nivolumab and ipilimumab in lung cancer. Using immunoSEQ multiplex PCR, the repertoire was profiled, and TCRdb retains in-frame clones only, with some absent. The sample includes approximately 5,000 clones, more than 60% seen only once; the top ten take 3% to 3.5%. This material consisted of normal lung tissue adjacent to the tumor, taken after neoadjuvant nivolumab, alone or with ipilimumab, at or shortly before surgery. Receptor source: an adult with non-small cell lung cancer. Some clones in this sample may be carry-over from other donors' samples. CDR3s include the opening cysteine and the closing phenylalanine or tryptophan. D genes are given only for firm matches. Size tells how often a clone was seen (once, few, many) or the class of an expanded clone, and some rows leave it out.

CDR3: CASSWLSYPSNTEAFF
DNA: TGTGCCAGCAGTTGGTTAAGTTATCCCTCCAACACTGAAGCTTTCTTT
length: 16
D: -
J: TRBJ1-1
size: -
V: TRBV6-5

CDR3: CASSRDWNNEQFF
DNA: TGTGCCAGCAGCAGGGACTGGAACAATGAGCAGTTCTTC
length: 13
D: -
J: TRBJ2-1
size: -
V: TRBV9

CDR3: CASSLDQGGTSSYNEQFF
DNA: TGTGCCAGCAGCTTAGATCAGGGCGGGACGAGCTCCTACAATGAGCAGTTCTTC
length: 18
D: -
J: TRBJ2-1
size: once
V: TRBV11-3

CDR3: CASSSRAGTGTGELFF
DNA: TGTGCCAGCAGCTCCAGGGCGGGGACGGGCACCGGGGAGCTGTTTTTT
length: 16
D: -
J: TRBJ2-2
size: once
V: TRBV7-2

CDR3: CASSIVDRGRYNEQFF
DNA: TGTGCCAGTAGTATAGTAGACAGGGGACGATACAATGAGCAGTTCTTC
length: 16
D: TRBD1
J: TRBJ2-1
size: -
V: TRBV19

CDR3: CASSPGGQGPTGELFF
DNA: TGTGCCAGCAGTCCAGGCGGACAGGGTCCCACCGGGGAGCTGTTTTTT
length: 16
D: TRBD1
J: TRBJ2-2
size: -
V: TRBV27

CDR3: CASSPTEGRGGEKLFF
DNA: TGTGCCAGCTCACCGACAGAGGGCCGGGGCGGTGAAAAACTGTTTTTT
length: 16
D: -
J: TRBJ1-4
size: -
V: TRBV18

CDR3: CASTLNGDSYNEQFF
DNA: TGTGCCAGCACCCTCAATGGAGACTCCTACAATGAGCAGTTCTTC
length: 15
D: -
J: TRBJ2-1
size: few
V: TRBV5-8

CDR3: CASSSRGRGYGYTF
DNA: TGTGCCAGCAGTTCGAGGGGAAGAGGTTATGGCTACACCTTC
length: 14
D: -
J: TRBJ1-2
size: -
V: TRBV27

CDR3: CASSLAKGTSWVGETQYF
DNA: TGTGCCAGCAGCTTAGCCAAGGGGACTAGTTGGGTAGGGGAGACCCAGTACTTC
length: 18
D: TRBD2
J: TRBJ2-5
size: -
V: TRBV7-9

CDR3: CASAGSSSYEQYF
DNA: TGCGCCAGCGCAGGGTCATCCTCCTACGAGCAGTACTTC
length: 13
D: -
J: TRBJ2-7
size: -
V: TRBV10-2

CDR3: CASSLVHRGNEQFF
DNA: TGCGCCAGCAGCTTGGTTCACAGGGGGAATGAGCAGTTCTTC
length: 14
D: TRBD1
J: TRBJ2-1
size: -
V: TRBV5-1

CDR3: CASSYNTGELFF
DNA: TGTGCCAGTAGTTATAACACCGGGGAGCTGTTTTTT
length: 12
D: -
J: TRBJ2-2
size: -
V: TRBV6-6

CDR3: CASIRTSGRSYEQYF
DNA: TGTGCCAGTATCAGGACTAGCGGGAGATCCTACGAGCAGTACTTC
length: 15
D: TRBD2
J: TRBJ2-7
size: -
V: TRBV19

CDR3: CASSPRIAGYNEQFF
DNA: TGTGCCAGTAGTCCCCGGATAGCGGGCTACAATGAGCAGTTCTTC
length: 15
D: TRBD2
J: TRBJ2-1
size: -
V: TRBV19

CDR3: CASRGRLGMPQHF
DNA: TGTGCCAGCAGAGGGCGGCTAGGAATGCCCCAGCATTTT
length: 13
D: -
J: TRBJ1-5
size: -
V: TRBV6-5

CDR3: CASSQGASGSGETQYF
DNA: TGCGCCAGCAGCCAAGGAGCCAGCGGGAGTGGGGAGACCCAGTACTTC
length: 16
D: TRBD2
J: TRBJ2-5
size: -
V: TRBV4-3

CDR3: CASSQTSGGDTGELFF
DNA: TGCGCCAGCAGCCAGACTAGCGGGGGGGACACCGGGGAGCTGTTTTTT
length: 16
D: TRBD2
J: TRBJ2-2
size: -
V: TRBV5-1

CDR3: CASSVGQKSSYEQYF
DNA: TGTGCCAGCAGCGTAGGACAGAAGAGCTCCTACGAGCAGTACTTC
length: 15
D: -
J: TRBJ2-7
size: -
V: TRBV9

CDR3: CASREQGLDYGYTF
DNA: TGTGCCAGCAGGGAACAGGGGCTGGACTATGGCTACACCTTC
length: 14
D: TRBD1
J: TRBJ1-2
size: -
V: TRBV2

CDR3: CASSHDPLIVYEQYF
DNA: TGTGCCAGCAGCCACGATCCCCTAATTGTCTACGAGCAGTACTTC
length: 15
D: -
J: TRBJ2-7
size: -
V: TRBV7-2

CDR3: CASSLEGGTGANVLTF
DNA: TGTGCCAGCAGCTTAGAGGGTGGGACTGGGGCCAACGTCCTGACTTTC
length: 16
D: -
J: TRBJ2-6
size: once
V: TRBV11-2

CDR3: CASSYRESEQFF
DNA: TGTGCCAGCAGCTACAGGGAGAGTGAGCAGTTCTTC
length: 12
D: -
J: TRBJ2-1
size: -
V: TRBV5-4

CDR3: CASSLRQTQETQYF
DNA: TGCGCCAGCAGCTTGAGGCAGACCCAAGAGACCCAGTACTTC
length: 14
D: -
J: TRBJ2-5
size: -
V: TRBV5-1

CDR3: CASSWGFPYEQYF
DNA: TGTGCCAGCAGCTGGGGCTTTCCCTACGAGCAGTACTTC
length: 13
D: -
J: TRBJ2-7
size: -
V: TRBV5-5

CDR3: CASSRTSGRSLHF
DNA: TGTGCCAGCAGCAGGACTAGCGGGAGGTCCCTGCACTTC
length: 13
D: TRBD2
J: TRBJ2-7
size: -
V: TRBV7-2

CDR3: CASSPGQPGNTIYF
DNA: TGTGCCAGCAGCCCCGGACAGCCTGGAAACACCATATATTTT
length: 14
D: -
J: TRBJ1-3
size: -
V: TRBV7-8

CDR3: CASSSGQYTDTQYF
DNA: TGTGCCAGCAGCTCTGGACAGTACACAGATACGCAGTATTTT
length: 14
D: -
J: TRBJ2-3
size: -
V: TRBV11-2

CDR3: CATLPGTGGLRAFF
DNA: TGTGCCACGCTCCCCGGGACAGGGGGCTTGAGAGCTTTCTTT
length: 14
D: TRBD1
J: TRBJ1-1
size: -
V: TRBV19

CDR3: CASSPRDSPTEAFF
DNA: TGTGCCAGCTCACCACGGGACTCCCCCACTGAAGCTTTCTTT
length: 14
D: -
J: TRBJ1-1
size: -
V: TRBV18

CDR3: CASSLQRANQPQHF
DNA: TGTGCCAGTAGTCTCCAGAGGGCGAATCAGCCCCAGCATTTT
length: 14
D: -
J: TRBJ1-5
size: -
V: TRBV19

CDR3: CASSEGVGGFYGYTF
DNA: TGTGCCAGCAGTGAGGGAGTGGGAGGGTTCTATGGCTACACCTTC
length: 15
D: -
J: TRBJ1-2
size: few
V: TRBV6-1

CDR3: CASTLAGGWDTQYF
DNA: TGCGCCAGCACCTTAGCGGGAGGCTGGGATACGCAGTATTTT
length: 14
D: TRBD2
J: TRBJ2-3
size: -
V: TRBV10-2

CDR3: CASSPNRGNTEAFF
DNA: TGTGCCAGCAGTCCCAACAGGGGGAACACTGAAGCTTTCTTT
length: 14
D: TRBD1
J: TRBJ1-1
size: once
V: TRBV6-1

CDR3: CASRLETGGTEAFF
DNA: TGTGCCAGCAGGTTGGAGACAGGGGGCACTGAAGCTTTCTTT
length: 14
D: TRBD1
J: TRBJ1-1
size: -
V: TRBV2

CDR3: CASSYDNNQETQYF
DNA: TGTGCCAGCAGTTACGACAACAATCAAGAGACCCAGTACTTC
length: 14
D: -
J: TRBJ2-5
size: -
V: TRBV6-6

CDR3: CASSRAASQETQYF
DNA: TGTGCCAGCTCGCGGGCAGCCAGCCAAGAGACCCAGTACTTC
length: 14
D: -
J: TRBJ2-5
size: once
V: TRBV18

CDR3: CASSGTTSGSINEQFF
DNA: TGTGCCAGTAGTGGGACGACTAGCGGGAGTATCAATGAGCAGTTCTTC
length: 16
D: TRBD2
J: TRBJ2-1
size: -
V: TRBV19

CDR3: CASSLMGPYEQYF
DNA: TGTGCCAGCAGCTTGATGGGGCCTTACGAGCAGTACTTC
length: 13
D: -
J: TRBJ2-7
size: few
V: TRBV7-9

CDR3: CASSLDGANVLTF
DNA: TGCGCCAGCAGCTTGGATGGGGCCAACGTCCTGACTTTC
length: 13
D: -
J: TRBJ2-6
size: -
V: TRBV5-1

CDR3: CASSRYYEQYF
DNA: TGTGCCAGCTCGCGTTATTACGAGCAGTACTTC
length: 11
D: -
J: TRBJ2-7
size: -
V: TRBV6-5